This section outlines one T cell receptor beta chain sequence together with its context. The antigen is undetermined. This sample is drawn from a study of vaccination effects on CD4 cells after COVID-19. Libraries were prepared by immunoSEQ multiplex PCR; TCRdb keeps only in-frame clonotypes and omits some of them. The table lists tens of thousands of clones, around four fifths of them singletons. V was trimmed by 3 bases and J by 0 bases, leaving 9 bases between them. The V gene's germline CDR1 is LNHDA and CDR2 SQIVND (reference sequence). This CDR3 is built from 15 residues. An approximately ten-day culture period preceded the isolation of CD4+ T cells. Of the BNT162b2 and mRNA-1273 vaccines, participants received two doses of one or the other.

This clonotype originated in a human donor who received a COVID-19 vaccine. This specimen was CD4+ T cells from PBMCs cultured without peptide, taken after COVID-19 vaccination. The chain carries TRBV19 and TRBJ1-5; D gene unclear. CDR3: CASSIGAFSNQPQHF. The CDR3 DNA reads as TGTGCCAGTAGTATCGGAGCGTTTAGCAATCAGCCCCAGCATTTT.